One and the same sample provided the 28 T cell receptor beta chains below, sequenced in a study of cytomegalovirus exposure and HLA in healthy donors (dated by TCRdb to 2017 to 2019). Library preparation employed the immunoSEQ multiplex PCR assay. TCRdb took this table from immuneACCESS and kept in-frame rearrangements with V and J called. Such tables lack part of the clones; where checked against another copy, unresolved V genes explain under half of the gap, and the rest is unexplained. The table for this sample lists 100,000 to 150,000 clones; 94% of them were counted only once. Roughly 1.2% of the sample belongs to the ten largest clones. The source material was PBMCs. Source of these receptors: a woman between 18 and 30 years old in good health and CMV-seronegative.

CDR3 DNA: TGTGCCAGTAGTCCCTGGGGGGAGAGCAATCAGCCCCAGCATTTT. It is translated as CASSPWGESNQPQHF. The V gene is TRBV19, the J gene TRBJ1-5; D is perhaps TRBD1 (5 bases). In germline, CDR1 is LNHDA, CDR2 SQIVND (reference sequence). The CDR3 runs 15 residues. Trimming removed 5 bases from V and 1 base from J, with 12 bases in between.

This clone was observed a single time. The CDR3 bases are TGTGCCAGCAGTTTATACGCCTTGGGGAGTGAAAAACTGTTTTTT. Translation gives CASSLYALGSEKLFF. This chain connects TRBV28 to TRBJ1-4; the D is unclear. This CDR3 contains 15 residues. Germline V CDR1 and CDR2: MDHEN, SYDVKM. V was cut by 1 base and J by 7 bases, with 13 bases left in between.

The chain couples TRBV6-7 to TRBJ1-2; 7 nucleotides align to TRBD1. TRBV6-7 is an open reading frame, and its role is uncertain. V lost 3 bases and J lost 4; bases outside the gene matches: 20. The length of the CDR3 is 19 residues. CDR3 DNA sequence: TGTGCCAGCAGTTATTGGATGGGGAGCGACAGGGTGGTGGGCTATGGCTACACCTTC. Protein sequence: CASSYWMGSDRVVGYGYTF.

This chain joins TRBV27 and TRBJ1-1, with D possibly matching TRBD1 (5 bases). The CDR3 length is 14 residues. Trimming removed 0 bases at V and 7 bases at J, with 12 bases between. Germline CDR1 MNHEY, CDR2 SMNVEV (reference sequence). The CDR3 loop is CASSLSAGSDEAFF. CDR3 nucleotides: TGTGCCAGCAGTTTATCGGCAGGGTCGGATGAAGCTTTCTTT.

The chain employs TRBV11-2 and TRBJ1-3; perhaps TRBD1 as D (6 bases). V was cut by 6 bases and J by 0 bases, with 18 bases left in between. The length of the CDR3 is 17 residues. Germline CDR1 reads SGHAT; CDR2 reads FQNNGV. In DNA form, the CDR3 reads TGTGCCAGCAGACCCCTCCGGAGGGGGGGCTCTGGAAACACCATATATTTT. This encodes CASRPLRRGGSGNTIYF.

The V and J genes are TRBV28 and TRBJ1-2, with a weak D call TRBD1 (5 bases). The CDR3 consists of 17 residues. V was pared by 7 bases and J by 0 bases, with 21 bases between. The germline V gene encodes CDR1 MDHEN and CDR2 SYDVKM. CDR3 protein: CASIMGGTRRSNYGYTF. DNA for the CDR3: TGTGCCAGCATCATGGGGGGGACCCGCCGATCTAACTATGGCTACACCTTC.

This clone is a singleton in its sample. The genes are TRBV6-5 and TRBJ1-5, with a possible D match to TRBD1 (5 bases). The CDR3 sequence is 13 residues long. Germline CDR1 reads MNHEY; CDR2 reads SVGAGI. V was clipped by 6 bases and J by 5 bases, with 11 bases between them. CDR3 region: CASSPGWDQPQHF. The CDR3 DNA reads as TGTGCCAGCAGCCCAGGGTGGGATCAGCCCCAGCATTTT.

This chain connects TRBV7-9 to TRBJ2-3; D possibly corresponds to TRBD1 (6 bases). This CDR3 region has 15 residues. CDR1 and CDR2 from the germline V gene are SEHNR and FQNEAQ (reference sequence). Trimming took 6 bases from V and 0 from J, leaving 13 bases between them. The CDR3 coding sequence is TGTGCCAGCAGTTCCGAAACAGGGAGCACAGATACGCAGTATTTT. It encodes CASSSETGSTDTQYF. Together with reference TRBV7-9 and TRBJ2-3, the CDR3 gives the full variable domain: DTGVSQNPRHKITKRGQNVTFRCDPISEHNRLYWYRQTLGQGPEFLTYFQNEAQLEKSRLLSDRFSAERPKGSFSTLEIQRTEQGDSAMYLCASSSETGSTDTQYFGPGTRLTVL.

The CDR3 here is CASSYFVGANYGYTF. The CDR3 region has the DNA TGTGCCAGCAGTTACTTTGTGGGAGCTAACTATGGCTACACCTTC. The chain is built from TRBV6-6 and TRBJ1-2, with D hard to call. This CDR3 contains 15 residues. Deletions cut 1 base from V and 0 bases from J, with 9 bases between. CDR1 is MNHNY and CDR2 is SVGAGI in the germline V gene (reference sequence).

This chain uses TRBV7-8 with TRBJ1-5; a possible D gene is TRBD1 (6 bases). From germline, CDR1 is SGHVS and CDR2 FQNEAQ. The CDR3 spans 16 residues. V lost 3 bases and J 1 base, leaving 13 bases between the germline ends. CDR3 bases: TGTGCCAGCAGCTTGGGGGCGATCGGGAGCAATCAGCCCCAGCATTTT. As protein: CASSLGAIGSNQPQHF.

The chain is built from TRBV11-2 and TRBJ1-2; no clear D. Trimming pared 1 base from V and 8 bases from J, leaving 8 bases between. The germline V gene has CDR1 SGHAT and CDR2 FQNNGV. This CDR3 has 12 amino acids. CDR3 sequence (DNA): TGTGCCAGCAGCTTAGGGTTCGGGGGCTACACCTTC. Its translation is CASSLGFGGYTF.

Turning to this clone: The identical CDR3 is also encoded by other nucleotide sequences in the sample. The rearrangement joins TRBV9 to TRBJ2-7; a weak D match, TRBD2 (5 bases). The germline V gene encodes CDR1 SGDLS and CDR2 YYNGEE. This CDR3 is 15 amino acids long. With 2 bases removed from V and 3 bases from J, the gap between germline ends came to 15 bases. The CDR3 sequence is CASSVGLASSYEQYF. CDR3 DNA sequence: TGTGCCAGCAGCGTCGGGTTAGCGAGTAGCTACGAGCAGTACTTC.

The chain has TRBV7-3 and TRBJ2-1, with 13 bases matching TRBD2. V lost 5 bases to trimming and J lost 6 bases; unmatched junction nucleotides: 4. This CDR3 is built from 15 residues. The germline V gene encodes CDR1 SGHTA and CDR2 FQGTGA. The CDR3 nucleotides read TGTGCCAGCAGCCCCGGGACTAGCGGGATCAATGAGCAGTTCTTC. It encodes CASSPGTSGINEQFF.

The chain links TRBV30 to TRBJ2-3, with a possible D match to TRBD2 (5 bases). The CDR3 is made up of 15 amino acids. V shed 0 bases and J shed 0 bases, with 10 bases lying between them. CDR1 and CDR2 from the germline V gene are GTSNPN and SVGIG (reference sequence). The CDR3 loop is CAWSVLGSSTDTQYF. CDR3 bases: TGTGCCTGGAGTGTACTAGGGTCTAGCACAGATACGCAGTATTTT.

This chain uses TRBV19 with TRBJ2-7, with 8 bases that match TRBD1. CDR1 and CDR2 (germline): LNHDA, SQIVND (reference sequence). The CDR3 spans 15 residues. V trimming: 4 bases; J trimming: 5 bases; junction bases outside the gene matches: 10. DNA for the CDR3: TGTGCCAGTAGTAGAAGGACAGGGAGGATGAACGAGCAGTACTTC. As protein: CASSRRTGRMNEQYF.

V and J are TRBV5-6 and TRBJ2-1; 10 bases line up with TRBD2. After removal of 3 bases from V and 4 bases from J, the junction contained 7 bases not matched to a gene. The CDR3 runs 16 residues. Germline CDR1 reads SGHDT; CDR2 reads YYEEEE. CDR3 in DNA: TGTGCCAGCAGCTGGCTAACTAGCGGGGTATACAATGAGCAGTTCTTC. It yields the protein CASSWLTSGVYNEQFF.

V usage is TRBV2 and J usage is TRBJ1-1; D possibly corresponds to TRBD1 (6 bases). The CDR3 consists of 15 residues. Trimming shortened V by 4 bases and J by 0 bases, and 12 bases separated the two germline ends. Germline CDR1 is SNHLY and CDR2 is FYNNEI. The CDR3: CASSGNRDMNTEAFF. DNA for the CDR3: TGTGCCAGCAGTGGGAACAGGGACATGAACACTGAAGCTTTCTTT.

This chain uses TRBV23-1 with TRBJ2-5, with D possibly being TRBD1 (7 bases). TRBV23-1 is given ORF status, its function remaining uncertain. The CDR3 contains 16 residues. Trimming pared 3 bases from V and 5 bases from J, leaving 19 bases between. The CDR3 coding sequence is TGCGCCAGCAGTCACCGGGGGACAGCAAAAGTGGAGACCCAGTACTTC. This codes for CASSHRGTAKVETQYF.

This clone came up once. The chain uses TRBV4-2 and TRBJ1-4; D ambiguous. The CDR3 extends over 17 amino acids. Germline V gene lookup returns CDR1 LGHNA and CDR2 YNFKEQ. The V end lost 0 bases, the J end lost 0 bases, and 11 bases lay between the germline ends. CDR3 in amino acids: CASSQDSAGATNEKLFF. The CDR3 DNA sequence: TGTGCCAGCAGCCAAGATTCGGCAGGCGCAACTAATGAAAAACTGTTTTTT.

The chain is built from TRBV10-3 and TRBJ2-1, with a weak D call TRBD1 (6 bases). The CDR3 length is 13 residues. Germline V gene data show CDR1 as ENHRY and CDR2 as SYGVKD. V was shortened by 10 bases and J by 2 bases, with 12 bases between the two germline ends. The CDR3 nucleotides read TGTGCCAGCTCAGGGGTGGCCTACAATGAGCAGTTCTTC. The encoded protein is CASSGVAYNEQFF.

The rearrangement joins TRBV4-2 to TRBJ1-5; 8 bases align to TRBD1. Germline lookup yields CDR1 LGHNA and CDR2 YNFKEQ. The CDR3 covers 18 residues. With 1 base clipped from V and 6 bases from J, the junction kept 14 bases outside the gene matches. Written as DNA, the CDR3 is TGTGCCAGCAGCCAAGCGGGAAACGGGACAGGACTCCCTCAGCCCCAGCATTTT. Protein product: CASSQAGNGTGLPQPQHF.

The chain joins TRBV27 to TRBJ2-7, with 8 bases identical to TRBD2. The V gene's germline CDR1 is MNHEY and CDR2 SMNVEV (reference sequence). V trimming: 3 bases; J trimming: 6 bases; junction bases outside the gene matches: 7. The CDR3 has 14 residues. CDR3 sequence: CASSFAGGLSEQYF. The CDR3 nucleotides are TGTGCCAGCAGTTTCGCGGGAGGTTTATCCGAGCAGTACTTC.

V gene TRBV5-1 combines with J gene TRBJ2-6; TRBD1 aligns across 8 bases. The CDR3 totals 16 residues. The V and J ends lost 4 bases and 2 bases, in that order; junction bases with no gene match: 5. Germline lookup yields CDR1 SGHRS and CDR2 YFSETQ. The CDR3 DNA is TGCGCCAGCAGCGAGGCAGGGGGCGCTGGGGCCAACGTCCTGACTTTC. Encoded protein: CASSEAGGAGANVLTF.

This rearrangement joins TRBV10-3 to TRBJ2-2; 11 nucleotides align to TRBD2. The germline V gene encodes CDR1 ENHRY and CDR2 SYGVKD. V shed 6 bases, J shed 4 bases, and the junction held 13 bases outside the gene matches. The CDR3 runs to 18 residues. The CDR3 protein is CAISVKTSGAAGTGELFF. The CDR3 DNA reads as TGTGCCATCAGCGTTAAGACTAGCGGGGCGGCGGGCACCGGGGAGCTGTTTTTT.

The J gene is TRBJ2-1, the V gene TRBV27, with TRBD2 identical over 8 bases. V dropped 3 bases and J dropped 5; count of bases not matched to a gene: 6. This CDR3 has 15 amino acids. The V gene's germline CDR1 is MNHEY and CDR2 SMNVEV (reference sequence). The CDR3 nucleotides read TGTGCCAGCAGTTTGAGTCGGGAGGGCCACAATGAGCAGTTCTTC. Its protein product is CASSLSREGHNEQFF.

The sample holds one count of this clone. The V and J genes are TRBV5-6 and TRBJ2-3; D is undetermined. In germline, CDR1 is SGHDT, CDR2 YYEEEE. V was cut by 3 bases and J by 4 bases, with 12 bases left in between. This CDR3 comprises 14 residues. CDR3 sequence: CASSSRTGSDTQYF. CDR3 nucleotide sequence: TGTGCCAGCAGCTCCCGAACGGGTTCAGATACGCAGTATTTT.

CDR3 region: CASSLARGPTNYGYTF. The DNA of the CDR3 is TGTGCCAGCAGCCTAGCCAGGGGACCCACTAACTATGGCTACACCTTC. The chain combines TRBV13 with TRBJ1-2; a possible D gene is TRBD1 (6 bases). The CDR3 runs 16 residues. Germline CDR1 and CDR2: PRHDT and FYEKMQ (reference sequence). Deletions cut 5 bases from V and 0 bases from J, with 16 bases between.

The rearrangement uses TRBV11-3 and TRBJ2-3; TRBD1 matches at 8 bases. Trimming at V came to 3 bases and at J to 0 bases, leaving 8 bases not matched to a gene. Germline values: CDR1 SGHNT, CDR2 YENEEA. The CDR3 loop spans 17 amino acids. The CDR3 spells CASSLTGDLISTDTQYF. DNA for the CDR3: TGTGCCAGCAGCTTGACAGGGGACCTTATTAGCACAGATACGCAGTATTTT.